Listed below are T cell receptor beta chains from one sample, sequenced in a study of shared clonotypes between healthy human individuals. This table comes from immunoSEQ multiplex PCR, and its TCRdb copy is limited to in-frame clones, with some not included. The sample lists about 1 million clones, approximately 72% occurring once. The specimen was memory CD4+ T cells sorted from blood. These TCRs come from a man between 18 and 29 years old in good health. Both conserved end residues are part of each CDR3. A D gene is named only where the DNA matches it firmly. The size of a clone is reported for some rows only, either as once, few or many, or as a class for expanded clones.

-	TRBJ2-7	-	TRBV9	CASSTHAGTEPYEQYF	TGTGCCAGCAGCACACATGCCGGGACCGAGCCCTACGAGCAGTACTTC
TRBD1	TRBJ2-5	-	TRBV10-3	CAISDDRAQETQYF	TGTGCCATCAGTGATGACAGGGCCCAAGAGACCCAGTACTTC
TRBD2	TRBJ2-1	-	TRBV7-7	CASSISGGPVNEQFF	TGTGCTAGCAGCATTAGCGGGGGGCCGGTGAATGAGCAGTTCTTC
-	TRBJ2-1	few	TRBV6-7	CASSYSKGNEQFF	TGTGCCAGCAGTTACTCAAAGGGCAATGAGCAGTTCTTC
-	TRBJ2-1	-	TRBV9	CASSVGSGTNEQFF	TGTGCCAGCAGCGTAGGTAGCGGTACTAATGAGCAGTTCTTC
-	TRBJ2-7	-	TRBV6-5	CASSYSANYVEQYF	TGTGCCAGCAGTTATAGCGCCAACTACGTGGAGCAGTACTTC
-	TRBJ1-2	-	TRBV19	CASRESGGHYGYTF	TGTGCCAGTAGGGAATCGGGGGGGCACTATGGCTACACCTTC
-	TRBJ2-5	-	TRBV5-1	CASSQDSAPQETQYF	TGCGCCAGCAGCCAAGATTCGGCCCCCCAAGAGACCCAGTACTTC
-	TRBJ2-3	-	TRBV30	CAWSGRRLAFWSSTDTQYF	TGTGCCTGGAGTGGGCGGCGTTTGGCTTTTTGGTCTAGCACAGATACGCAGTATTTT
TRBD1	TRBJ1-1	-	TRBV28	CASSLGMTGGVIAFF	TGTGCCAGCAGCCTAGGGATGACAGGGGGCGTGATTGCTTTCTTT
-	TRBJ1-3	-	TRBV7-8	CASSLVAGNTIYF	TGTGCCAGCAGCTTAGTAGCGGGAAACACCATATATTTT
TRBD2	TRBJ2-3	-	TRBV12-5	CASGLVWTSGDTQYF	TGTGCTAGTGGTTTGGTTTGGACTAGCGGAGATACGCAGTATTTT
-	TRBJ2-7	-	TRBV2	CASSEGALSGYEQYF	TGTGCCAGCAGTGAAGGGGCCCTTAGTGGCTACGAGCAGTACTTC
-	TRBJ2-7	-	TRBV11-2	CASSLERLSYEQYF	TGTGCCAGCAGCTTAGAACGGCTCTCCTACGAGCAGTACTTC